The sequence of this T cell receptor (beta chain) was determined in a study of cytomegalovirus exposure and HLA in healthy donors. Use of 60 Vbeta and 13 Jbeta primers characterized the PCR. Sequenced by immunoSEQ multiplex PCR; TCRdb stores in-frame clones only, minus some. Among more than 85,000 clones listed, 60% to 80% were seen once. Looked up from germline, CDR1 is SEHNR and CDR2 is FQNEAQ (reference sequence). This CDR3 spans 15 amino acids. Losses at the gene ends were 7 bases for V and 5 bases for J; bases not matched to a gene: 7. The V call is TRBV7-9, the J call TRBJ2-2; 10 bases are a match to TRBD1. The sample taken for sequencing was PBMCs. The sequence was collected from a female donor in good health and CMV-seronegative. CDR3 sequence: CASTPRTGGTGELFF. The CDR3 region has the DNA TGTGCCAGCACCCCTCGGACAGGGGGAACCGGGGAGCTGTTTTTT.